Below, 32 T cell receptor beta chains from the same sample are listed, as sequenced in a study of cytomegalovirus exposure and HLA in healthy donors. PCR involved 60 Vbeta and 13 Jbeta primers. Assay used: immunoSEQ multiplex PCR; TCRdb lists only in-frame clones, some missing. The sample lists about 210,000 clones; about 81% were seen once. The sequenced sample consisted of PBMCs. The receptor source for this set is a man aged 35 to 55 in good health and CMV-seropositive.

This clone was counted only a few times. The chain links TRBV27 to TRBJ2-1; TRBD2 matches 12 bases. CDR3 length: 17 amino acids. CDR1 MNHEY and CDR2 SMNVEV come from the germline V gene (reference sequence). V shed 5 bases, J shed 6 bases, and the junction held 11 bases outside the gene matches. The DNA for the CDR3 is TGTGCCAGCAGTCTGAGACTAGCGGGAGTTCTGGGCAATGAGCAGTTCTTC. Its translation is CASSLRLAGVLGNEQFF.

This chain joins TRBV19 and TRBJ2-1, with 9 bases identical to TRBD1. Germline values: CDR1 LNHDA, CDR2 SQIVND (reference sequence). This CDR3 region has 16 residues. V lost 5 bases and J lost 6; bases outside the gene matches: 11. CDR3 nucleotide sequence: TGTGCCAGTAGTGCCCTGGGACAGGGCGGCGGCAATGAGCAGTTCTTC. Encoded protein: CASSALGQGGGNEQFF.

V usage is TRBV29-1 and J usage is TRBJ1-2; D unresolved. The CDR3 has 13 amino acids. The germline V and J ends were trimmed by 4 bases and 8 bases, with 17 bases remaining between them. Germline V gene lookup returns CDR1 SQVTM and CDR2 ANQGSEA. The CDR3 protein is CSVVWQLERGYTF. The CDR3, as DNA: TGCAGCGTTGTTTGGCAGCTCGAGAGGGGCTACACCTTC.

Here the CDR3 reads CASSTGTPGGEQFF. In DNA form, the CDR3 reads TGTGCCAGCAGCACCGGGACTCCCGGGGGTGAGCAGTTCTTC. V and J are TRBV6-1 and TRBJ2-1; TRBD2 might be the D (6 bases). CDR1 is MNHNS, CDR2 SASEGT, per germline. The CDR3 contains 14 residues. V dropped 6 bases and J dropped 9 bases, with 18 bases sitting between them.

The V gene is TRBV4-2, the J gene TRBJ1-2; TRBD1 agrees at 7 bases. The J segment lost 6 bases and the V segment lost 4 bases, leaving 14 bases of the junction unmatched. The CDR3 length is 16 residues. Germline CDR1 is LGHNA and CDR2 is YNFKEQ. The DNA for the CDR3 is TGTGCCAGCAGCCCTCTTTGGGCAGGGGGTAAGGATGGCTACACCTTC. It encodes CASSPLWAGGKDGYTF.

The V gene is TRBV7-9, the J gene TRBJ2-2, with D perhaps matching TRBD2 (6 bases). Between the trimmed V and J ends, which lost 4 bases and 4 bases, there was a span of 7 bases. The CDR3 has 13 amino acids. Germline CDR1 and CDR2: SEHNR and FQNEAQ (reference sequence). The CDR3, as DNA: TGTGCCAGCAGCTCGGAGGGCACCGGGGAGCTGTTTTTT. It translates to CASSSEGTGELFF.

This clone has only a few counts. The chain joins TRBV7-9 to TRBJ2-1; D unresolved. Trimming shortened V by 0 bases and J by 6 bases, and 3 bases separated the two germline ends. The germline CDR1 and CDR2 sequences are SEHNR and FQNEAQ (reference sequence). The CDR3 contains 12 residues. CDR3 sequence: CASSLARNEQFF. The CDR3, as DNA: TGTGCCAGCAGCTTAGCGCGCAATGAGCAGTTCTTC.

The CDR3 region is CASSVSSGWGANEQFF. Written as DNA, the CDR3 is TGTGCCAGTAGTGTATCTAGCGGGTGGGGGGCCAATGAGCAGTTCTTC. This chain connects TRBV19 to TRBJ2-1, with 8 bases that match TRBD2. Germline-derived CDR1 and CDR2 are LNHDA and SQIVND (reference sequence). This CDR3 contains 16 residues. Trimming took 5 bases from V and 6 from J; bases not matched to a gene: 12.

J is TRBJ1-1 and V is TRBV27; no firm D call. The CDR3 contains 14 residues. V lost 5 bases to trimming and J lost 1 base, with 11 bases between them. CDR1 and CDR2 (germline): MNHEY, SMNVEV (reference sequence). The CDR3 protein is CASSTLTENTEAFF. The DNA of the CDR3 is TGTGCCAGCAGTACCTTAACAGAGAACACTGAAGCTTTCTTT.

This sequence joins TRBV30 and TRBJ1-4; D is unresolved. This CDR3 is built from 14 residues. Germline V gene lookup returns CDR1 GTSNPN and CDR2 SVGIG (reference sequence). The ends were cut back, 4 bases at V and 0 bases at J, with 9 bases in the middle. The CDR3 DNA is TGTGCCTGGACGCGATATGCAACTAATGAAAAACTGTTTTTT. Encoded protein: CAWTRYATNEKLFF.

This chain connects TRBV19 to TRBJ2-1; weak D call: TRBD2 (6 bases). Germline V gene data show CDR1 as LNHDA and CDR2 as SQIVND (reference sequence). Trimming took 7 bases from V and 6 from J, leaving 19 bases between them. The CDR3 runs to 15 residues. CDR3 sequence (DNA): TGTGCCAGTAACCCTATGGGGGGAGGCCCCAATGAGCAGTTCTTC. As protein: CASNPMGGGPNEQFF.

The chain couples TRBV6-5 to TRBJ1-1; 7 bases agree with TRBD1. Trimming removed 5 bases from V and 7 bases from J; junction bases left unmatched: 7. Germline loops: CDR1 MNHEY, CDR2 SVGAGI. The length of the CDR3 is 13 residues. CDR3 DNA sequence: TGTGCCAGCAGTCTCGACAGGGTTGGTGAAGCTTTCTTT. It translates to CASSLDRVGEAFF.

As DNA, the CDR3 is TGTGCCAGCAGTCTAGGACAGGGATCAGATACGCAGTATTTT. Protein product: CASSLGQGSDTQYF. This rearrangement joins TRBV6-4 to TRBJ2-3; 8 bases match TRBD1. CDR3 length equals 14 residues. V lost 5 bases, J lost 4 bases, and 5 bases stayed unmatched. CDR1 and CDR2 (germline): MRHNA, SNTAGT.

The chain couples TRBV7-2 to TRBJ2-1; maybe TRBD2 (5 bases). Germline V gene data show CDR1 as SGHTA and CDR2 as FQGNSA. Trimming pared 1 base from V and 3 bases from J, leaving 7 bases between. The length of the CDR3 is 14 residues. CDR3 bases: TGTGCCAGCAGCTTAGGCGGGTTCTACAATGAGCAGTTCTTC. Translating it yields CASSLGGFYNEQFF.

This chain uses TRBV19 with TRBJ1-4; no clear D. The germline V gene has CDR1 LNHDA and CDR2 SQIVND (reference sequence). Trimming removed 9 bases from V and 1 base from J, with 18 bases in between. The CDR3 consists of 16 residues. The chain's CDR3 is CASYYSGRVTNEKLFF. CDR3 nucleotides: TGTGCCAGCTACTACTCGGGTCGGGTAACTAATGAAAAACTGTTTTTT.

The genes are TRBV7-8 and TRBJ1-4; maybe TRBD1 (5 bases). Trimming cost V 7 bases and J 3 bases, with 15 bases left between them. The germline CDR1 and CDR2 sequences are SGHVS and FQNEAQ. The CDR3 runs 15 residues. In DNA, the CDR3 is TGTGCCAGCATCCCCGCGGGGGGAGCTAATGAAAAACTGTTTTTT. It translates to CASIPAGGANEKLFF. Combining the CDR3 with reference TRBV7-8 and TRBJ1-4 gives the whole variable domain GAGVSQSPRYKVAKRGQDVALRCDPISGHVSLFWYQQALGQGPEFLTYFQNEAQLDKSGLPSDRFFAERPEGSVSTLKIQRTQQEDSAVYLCASIPAGGANEKLFFGSGTQLSVL.

The chain joins TRBV7-2 to TRBJ2-6; D unclear. This CDR3 has 16 amino acids. With 1 base removed from V and 2 bases from J, the gap between germline ends came to 9 bases. Germline V gives CDR1 SGHTA, CDR2 FQGNSA. The CDR3 loop is CASSLDAGTGANVLTF. In nucleotides, the CDR3 is TGTGCCAGCAGCTTAGATGCAGGCACTGGGGCCAACGTCCTGACTTTC.

This clone appeared a single time. The genes are TRBV7-8 and TRBJ2-1, with 7 bases aligning to TRBD2. The length of the CDR3 is 15 residues. CDR1 and CDR2 (germline): SGHVS, FQNEAQ. The V segment lost 3 bases and the J segment 8 bases; nucleotides outside the gene matches: 10. The CDR3, as DNA: TGTGCCAGCAGCTTCGGTACGTGGGCGGGAGATGAGCAGTTCTTC. Its translation is CASSFGTWAGDEQFF. Full variable domain (rest looked up from reference TRBV7-8 and TRBJ2-1): GAGVSQSPRYKVAKRGQDVALRCDPISGHVSLFWYQQALGQGPEFLTYFQNEAQLDKSGLPSDRFFAERPEGSVSTLKIQRTQQEDSAVYLCASSFGTWAGDEQFFGPGTRLTVL.

V is TRBV6-5 and J is TRBJ2-1, with 8 bases fitting TRBD1. Per germline, CDR1 MNHEY and CDR2 SVGAGI. This CDR3 region has 14 residues. Trimming took 5 bases from V and 6 from J; bases not matched to a gene: 6. The CDR3 sequence: CASSPRDRPNEQFF. The CDR3 coding sequence is TGTGCCAGCAGTCCCCGGGACAGGCCCAATGAGCAGTTCTTC.

The rearrangement links TRBV7-2 to TRBJ2-2; D gene ambiguous. The V gene lost 3 bases and the J gene lost 5 bases, with 10 bases spanning the gap. Germline lookup yields CDR1 SGHTA and CDR2 FQGNSA. The CDR3 contains 14 residues. CDR3 coding DNA: TGTGCCAGCAGCTTTTCCCCTTTTACCGGGGAGCTGTTTTTT. Amino acids: CASSFSPFTGELFF.

The CDR3 bases are TGTGCCAGCAGTGATTGGCAGAACACTGAAGCTTTCTTT. Amino acid sequence: CASSDWQNTEAFF. V and J are TRBV6-1 and TRBJ1-1; D unclear. V lost 3 bases, J lost 1 base, and 6 bases lay in between. CDR3 size: 13 residues. CDR1 is MNHNS, CDR2 SASEGT, per germline.

J is TRBJ1-1 and V is TRBV27; possibly TRBD1 for D (6 bases). Germline-derived CDR1 and CDR2 are MNHEY and SMNVEV (reference sequence). Trimming stripped 7 bases from V and 3 bases from J, with 12 bases between. The length of the CDR3 is 13 residues. The CDR3 reads CASTSRGYTEAFF. The CDR3 bases are TGTGCCAGCACAAGCAGGGGTTACACTGAAGCTTTCTTT.

This clone occurred once. The chain couples TRBV4-1 to TRBJ1-5; no definite D call. The CDR3 consists of 13 residues. The germline V and J ends were trimmed by 0 bases and 5 bases, with 5 bases remaining between them. Germline V gives CDR1 MGHRA, CDR2 YSYEKL. Here the CDR3 DNA reads TGCGCCAGCAGCCAAGATCCCGATCAGCCCCAGCATTTT. It specifies CASSQDPDQPQHF.

V usage is TRBV7-3 and J usage is TRBJ2-5; tentative D call: TRBD1 (5 bases). With 6 bases removed from V and 5 bases from J, the gap between germline ends came to 19 bases. CDR3 length equals 15 residues. CDR1 is SGHTA, CDR2 FQGTGA, per germline. CDR3 protein: CASRAGMTLQETQYF. Written as DNA, the CDR3 is TGTGCCAGCAGGGCAGGGATGACCCTCCAGGAGACCCAGTACTTC. Based on the CDR3 plus reference TRBV7-3 and TRBJ2-5, the full variable domain is GAGVSQTPSNKVTEKGKYVELRCDPISGHTALYWYRQSLGQGPEFLIYFQGTGAADDSGLPNDRFFAVRPEGSVSTLKIQRTERGDSAVYLCASRAGMTLQETQYFGPGTRLLVL.

CDR3 DNA: TGTGCCAGCAGCTTCAGGTCTAGCGGAATCGCAGATACGCAGTATTTT. It yields the protein CASSFRSSGIADTQYF. The chain couples TRBV7-6 to TRBJ2-3; 7 bases map to TRBD2. Germline-derived CDR1 and CDR2 are SGHVS and FNYEAQ. The ends lost 3 bases at V and 4 bases at J; junction bases unmatched: 10. This CDR3 has 16 residues. Complete variable domain (other parts from reference TRBV7-6 and TRBJ2-3): GAGVSQSPRYKVTKRGQDVALRCDPISGHVSLYWYRQALGQGPEFLTYFNYEAQQDKSGLPNDRFSAERPEGSISTLTIQRTEQRDSAMYRCASSFRSSGIADTQYFGPGTRLTVL.

The V call is TRBV6-5, the J call TRBJ2-5, with TRBD2 matching 10 bases. Germline V CDR1 and CDR2: MNHEY, SVGAGI. The CDR3 contains 14 residues. J was trimmed by 2 bases and V by 5 bases; bases with no gene match: 2. The CDR3 region has the DNA TGTGCCAGCAGTGGACTAGCGGCTCAAGAGACCCAGTACTTC. It specifies CASSGLAAQETQYF.

This clone turned up a few times. Different DNA sequences within this sample yield the same CDR3. V and J are TRBV5-1 and TRBJ1-1; TRBD1 agrees at 8 bases. CDR1 is SGHRS and CDR2 is YFSETQ in the germline V gene. This CDR3 spans 15 amino acids. V was pared by 4 bases and J by 0 bases, with 5 bases of the junction left unmatched. The CDR3 DNA is TGCGCCAGCAGCCTAGGGGACAGGATGAACACTGAAGCTTTCTTT. Protein: CASSLGDRMNTEAFF.

As for this clone: The sample contains more than one DNA sequence encoding this CDR3. CDR3 in DNA: TGCAGTGCCGGGGGGGGAGAGACCCAGTACTTC. It codes for CSAGGGETQYF. The chain links TRBV20-1 to TRBJ2-5, with 8 bases lining up with TRBD2. Trimming removed 6 bases from V and 4 bases from J; junction bases left unmatched: 1. The germline gives CDR1 DFQATT, CDR2 SNEGSKA (reference sequence). This CDR3 has 11 residues.

The rearrangement uses TRBV29-1 and TRBJ1-2; 8 bases are shared with TRBD1. Trimming took 7 bases from V and 3 from J; bases not matched to a gene: 7. The germline CDR1 and CDR2 sequences are SQVTM and ANQGSEA. CDR3 size: 13 residues. As DNA, the CDR3 is TGCAGCGCGACAGGGGTGAGCGACTATGGCTACACCTTC. Its protein is CSATGVSDYGYTF. Supplemented by reference TRBV29-1 and TRBJ1-2, the full variable domain reads SAVISQKPSRDICQRGTSLTIQCQVDSQVTMMFWYRQQPGQSLTLIATANQGSEATYESGFVIDKFPISRPNLTFSTLTVSNMSPEDSSIYLCSATGVSDYGYTFGSGTRLTVV.

The chain is built from TRBV27 and TRBJ2-3, with D perhaps TRBD2 (6 bases). V lost 6 bases and J lost 1, with 14 bases in between. CDR3 length: 15 amino acids. Germline loops: CDR1 MNHEY, CDR2 SMNVEV (reference sequence). The DNA of the CDR3 is TGTGCCAGCAGACCAAGACTAGTCCGCACAGATACGCAGTATTTT. Protein product: CASRPRLVRTDTQYF.

This sequence joins TRBV7-8 and TRBJ2-7; tentatively, D is TRBD2 (5 bases). This CDR3 spans 14 amino acids. The germline CDR1 and CDR2 sequences are SGHVS and FQNEAQ. Trimming pared 1 base from V and 3 bases from J, leaving 10 bases between. CDR3 nucleotides: TGTGCCAGCAGCTTAGTCCGTGAGGGCTACGAGCAGTACGTC. Encoded protein: CASSLVREGYEQYV.

V usage is TRBV7-9 and J usage is TRBJ2-3; D remains unclear. V lost 4 bases to trimming and J lost 2 bases, with 7 bases between them. This CDR3 is 13 amino acids long. CDR1 and CDR2 from the germline V gene are SEHNR and FQNEAQ (reference sequence). In DNA form, the CDR3 reads TGTGCCAGCAGCTCCACTTACACAGATACGCAGTATTTT. It specifies CASSSTYTDTQYF.